The clone carrying this T cell receptor beta chain was seen a few times. Its antigen is not identified. At one of its ends the junction is not consistent with the germline gene, which may arise from a read error. This CDR3 spans 15 amino acids. Germline V gene lookup returns CDR1 SGDLS and CDR2 YYNGEE. The source of the sample is a study of beta chain features in type 1 diabetes. Study findings and constraints: PCR might favor shorter templates, but any such skew would affect patients and controls equally.

Sequenced material consisted of expressed TCRB transcripts (all of the isolated RNA was reverse transcribed). TCRdb's copy holds only in-frame clones and misses some; the assay was immunoSEQ multiplex PCR. This table has about 290,000 clones, 8% appearing once. The rearrangement uses TRBV9 and TRBJ2-1, with 9 bases identical to TRBD2. The origin of this receptor is a woman under 30 in good health. Input material: central memory CD4+ T cells from blood. The CDR3 region is CASRVAGESYNEQFF. The CDR3 nucleotides read TGTGCCAGCAGGGTAGCGGGAGAGTCCTACAATGAGCAGTTCTTC.